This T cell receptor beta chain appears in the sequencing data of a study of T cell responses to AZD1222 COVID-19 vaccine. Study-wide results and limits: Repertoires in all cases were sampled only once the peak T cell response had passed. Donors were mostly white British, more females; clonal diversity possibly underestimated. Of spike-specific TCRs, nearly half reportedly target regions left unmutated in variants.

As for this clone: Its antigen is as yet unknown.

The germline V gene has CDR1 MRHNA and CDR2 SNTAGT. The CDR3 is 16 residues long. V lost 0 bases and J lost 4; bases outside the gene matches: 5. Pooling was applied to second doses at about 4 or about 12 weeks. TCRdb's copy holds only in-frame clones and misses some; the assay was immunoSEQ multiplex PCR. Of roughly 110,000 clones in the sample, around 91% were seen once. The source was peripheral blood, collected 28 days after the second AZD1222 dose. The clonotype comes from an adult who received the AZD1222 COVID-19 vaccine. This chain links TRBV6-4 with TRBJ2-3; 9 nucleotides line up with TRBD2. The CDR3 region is CASSDSRGGAADTQYF. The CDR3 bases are TGTGCCAGCAGTGACTCTCGCGGGGGGGCCGCAGATACGCAGTATTTT.